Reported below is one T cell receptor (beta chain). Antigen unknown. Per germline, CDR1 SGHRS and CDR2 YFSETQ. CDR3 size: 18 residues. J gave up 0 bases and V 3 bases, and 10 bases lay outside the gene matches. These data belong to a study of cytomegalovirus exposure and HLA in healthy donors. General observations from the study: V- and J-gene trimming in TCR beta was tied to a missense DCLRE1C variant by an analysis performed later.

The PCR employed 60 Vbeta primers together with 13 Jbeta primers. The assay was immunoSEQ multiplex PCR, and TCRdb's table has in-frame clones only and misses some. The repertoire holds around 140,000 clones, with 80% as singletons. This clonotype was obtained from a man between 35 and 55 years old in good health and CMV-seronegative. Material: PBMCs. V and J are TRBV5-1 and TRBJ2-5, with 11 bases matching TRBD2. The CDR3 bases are TGCGCCAGCAGCTGGTCGCTAGCGGGGGGACCCGACCAAGAGACCCAGTACTTC. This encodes CASSWSLAGGPDQETQYF.